These T cell receptor beta chains were read from a single sample in a study of blood T cell repertoires in COVID-19. Using immunoSEQ multiplex PCR, the repertoire was profiled, and TCRdb retains in-frame clones only, with some absent. The sample contains roughly 160,000 clones, around 82% of which appear only once. The material sequenced was peripheral blood. The source is an elderly man with COVID-19, enrolled during active disease. CDR3s include the opening cysteine and the closing phenylalanine or tryptophan. A D gene is named only where the DNA matches it firmly. Not all rows give a size; the values are once, few, many and, for expanded clones, a class.

V	J	size	D	length	CDR3	DNA
TRBV7-2	TRBJ2-5	.	.	12	CASSFRGETQYF	TGTGCCAGCAGCTTCCGAGGAGAGACCCAGTACTTC
TRBV5-1	TRBJ2-7	once	TRBD2	14	CASSLAGGTFEQYF	TGCGCCAGCAGCTTAGCGGGGGGCACCTTTGAGCAGTACTTC
TRBV5-6	TRBJ1-3	.	.	17	CASSPYRAPQAGNTIYF	TGTGCCAGCAGCCCTTACAGGGCCCCCCAGGCAGGAAACACCATATATTTT
TRBV2	TRBJ2-1	.	TRBD2	13	CASETSLGNEQFF	TGTGCCAGCGAGACTAGCTTAGGAAATGAGCAGTTCTTC
TRBV2	TRBJ2-5	few	TRBD2	15	CASQLAGVREETQYF	TGTGCCAGCCAACTAGCGGGGGTACGTGAAGAGACCCAGTACTTC
TRBV6-2/TRBV6-3	TRBJ2-3	.	TRBD2	16	CASSYGTSGGLNTQYF	TGTGCCAGCAGTTACGGGACTAGCGGGGGGCTGAATACGCAGTATTTT
TRBV5-4	TRBJ1-2	.	.	15	CASSLLRGGDSGYTF	TGTGCCAGCAGCTTGTTGAGGGGGGGTGATTCCGGCTACACCTTC
TRBV5-1	TRBJ1-1	.	.	15	CASSFRGEVDTEAFF	TGCGCCAGCAGCTTTAGAGGGGAGGTCGACACTGAAGCTTTCTTT
TRBV4-2	TRBJ2-1	many	.	17	CASSPFDTGTSYNEQFF	TGTGCCAGCAGCCCATTTGATACCGGGACTTCATACAATGAGCAGTTCTTC
TRBV5-4	TRBJ2-3	.	TRBD2	13	CASSPLAEDTQYF	TGTGCCAGCAGCCCACTAGCGGAGGATACGCAGTATTTT
TRBV29-1	TRBJ1-5	.	TRBD1	13	CSVVGQEGQPQHF	TGCAGCGTTGTAGGACAGGAAGGTCAGCCCCAGCATTTT
TRBV5-1	TRBJ1-6	.	TRBD1	17	CASSWLGGTGGHSPLHF	TGCGCCAGCAGCTGGCTTGGCGGGACAGGGGGACATTCACCCCTCCACTTT
TRBV19	TRBJ2-2	.	TRBD2	16	CASSKNSGGAAGELFF	TGTGCCAGTAGTAAGAATAGCGGGGGGGCGGCCGGGGAGCTGTTTTTT
TRBV6-1	TRBJ1-2	.	.	15	CASSDGGYTNYGYTF	TGTGCCAGCAGTGATGGCGGCTACACTAACTATGGCTACACCTTC
TRBV10-3	TRBJ1-1	.	.	13	CAIRWGGDTEAFF	TGTGCCATCAGGTGGGGGGGGGACACTGAAGCTTTCTTT
TRBV5-4	TRBJ2-7	.	.	13	CASRGRDSYEQYF	TGTGCCAGCAGGGGGCGGGACTCCTACGAGCAGTACTTC
TRBV19	TRBJ1-5	.	TRBD1	18	CASSIVRTGFSSNQPQHF	TGTGCCAGTAGTATAGTGAGGACAGGGTTCAGTAGCAATCAGCCCCAGCATTTT
TRBV7-9	TRBJ2-1	.	.	13	CASSPSSYNEQFF	TGTGCCAGCAGCCCGAGCTCCTACAATGAGCAGTTCTTC
TRBV9	TRBJ2-2	.	.	17	CASSGSRGTSNTGELFF	TGTGCCAGCAGCGGCTCCCGGGGGACTTCGAACACCGGGGAGCTGTTTTTT
TRBV9	TRBJ1-2	.	TRBD1	16	CASSAENRGLLRGYTF	TGTGCCAGCAGCGCCGAAAACAGGGGGCTTCTTAGAGGCTACACCTTC
TRBV5-1	TRBJ2-1	once	TRBD2	19	CASTELILAGVSSYNEQFF	TGCGCCAGCACCGAATTAATCCTAGCGGGGGTAAGCTCCTACAATGAGCAGTTCTTC
TRBV5-6	TRBJ1-5	few	TRBD1	18	CASSRSRDSFYSNQPQHF	TGTGCCAGCAGCCGGTCCCGGGACAGTTTCTATAGCAATCAGCCCCAGCATTTT
TRBV7-2	TRBJ1-1	.	.	14	CASSKGGRNTEAFF	TGTGCCAGCAGCAAGGGGGGGAGGAACACTGAAGCTTTCTTT
TRBV18	TRBJ1-2	.	TRBD1	14	CASSPGTGRDGYTF	TGTGCCAGCTCACCCGGGACAGGCCGGGATGGCTACACCTTC
TRBV6-7	TRBJ1-5	once	TRBD1	15	CASSQTGGACQPQHF	TGTGCCAGCAGTCAAACAGGGGGCGCGTGTCAGCCCCAGCATTTT
TRBV6-5	TRBJ2-1	once	.	14	CASSIPSSYNEQFF	TGTGCCAGCTCCATCCCCAGCTCCTACAATGAGCAGTTCTTC
TRBV7-9	TRBJ2-5	.	.	14	CASSLFHRDETQYF	TGTGCCAGCAGCTTGTTCCACAGGGACGAGACCCAGTACTTC
TRBV29-1	TRBJ2-2	.	.	15	CSVQRTTGATGELFF	TGCAGCGTCCAGAGGACGACAGGCGCTACCGGGGAGCTGTTTTTT
TRBV18	TRBJ1-1	.	.	15	CASSPGAGAVTEAFF	TGTGCCAGCTCACCCGGTGCGGGGGCAGTGACTGAAGCTTTCTTT
TRBV12-3/TRBV12-4	TRBJ1-1	.	.	13	CASTLRGDTEAFF	TGTGCCAGCACCTTGCGGGGAGACACTGAAGCTTTCTTT
TRBV5-1	TRBJ2-3	.	.	15	CASSLSQATTDTQYF	TGCGCCAGCAGCTTGTCACAGGCGACCACAGATACGCAGTATTTT
TRBV10-3	TRBJ2-3	.	TRBD1	15	CAISETRGLSDTQYF	TGTGCCATCAGTGAGACCAGGGGGCTGTCAGATACGCAGTATTTT
TRBV27	TRBJ1-2	once	.	12	CASSLPGNGYTF	TGTGCCAGCAGTTTACCGGGGAATGGCTACACCTTC
TRBV7-9	TRBJ2-2	.	.	14	CARTGAGNTGELFF	TGTGCCAGGACCGGGGCAGGGAACACCGGGGAGCTGTTTTTT
TRBV10-1	TRBJ2-3	.	.	18	CASSESIGIGVGTDTQYF	TGCGCCAGCAGTGAGTCGATCGGCATAGGGGTCGGCACAGATACGCAGTATTTT
TRBV3-1/TRBV3-2	TRBJ2-2	.	TRBD1	17	CASSQYSGTGYNGELFF	TGTGCCAGCAGCCAATACTCCGGGACAGGGTATAACGGGGAGCTGTTTTTT
TRBV4-3	TRBJ1-2	.	.	15	CASSQGLGKGVIYTF	TGCGCCAGCAGCCAAGGCTTAGGGAAAGGGGTGATCTACACCTTC